This TCR beta chain was observed in a study of neurological immune-mediated disorders (dated by TCRdb to between 2018 and 2021). About the full investigation: Among the 34 multiple sclerosis patients, relapsing-remitting MS was present in roughly 30 and secondary progressive MS was present in 3. The cohort included some 70 subjects: about 15 with HAM/TSP, about 34 with multiple sclerosis, and approximately 20 healthy controls. Longitudinal samples, technical triplicates and paired sorted CD4+ and CD8+ T-cell subsets, alongside PBMC samples, were included among the roughly 97 TCR-beta libraries. Peripheral blood TCR-beta repertoires from patients with HTLV-I-associated myelopathy (HAM/TSP), patients with multiple sclerosis, and healthy controls were compared in the study using UMI-based sequencing.

Looking up the germline V gene (reference sequence) yields CDR1 MNHEY and CDR2 SMNVEV. V is clipped by 0 bases and J by 6 bases, and the sequence between their germline boundaries is 17 bases long. From the cysteine up to the phenylalanine, the CDR3 has a length of 16 residues. Here the CDR3 DNA is all that survives: 48 bases in frame from base 1. In this sample, this clonotype turned up many times. What this receptor recognizes is not known. No much larger clonotype is one base removed from it; base qualities were not supplied. Study-wide conclusions, independent of this receptor: No identical CDR3 amino acid sequences were shared among expanded clones across subjects, suggesting private TCR-beta repertoires in all groups. No clinical or MRI features were associated with the MS cluster, and the authors said that larger cohorts are needed. Phylogenetic analysis grouped repertoires from 18 of 34 MS patients into a cluster of related CDR3 sequences, suggesting a possible repertoire-level signature. TCR clonal expansion was highest in HAM/TSP patients and lowest in MS patients, with MS patients falling below even healthy controls.

For unsorted PBMC libraries, 2 million PBMCs were used after storage in RNAlater at -80 degrees C until RNA extraction. Multiple sclerosis patients were enrolled in a US clinical protocol under which disease progression was evaluated by magnetic resonance imaging. Peripheral blood was subjected to Ficoll-Hypaque density gradient centrifugation to isolate PBMCs, which were then cryopreserved in liquid nitrogen. cDNA was synthesized by template-switch 5'RACE using a primer with a 10-nucleotide random unique molecular identifier that tagged each TCR transcript. Over 180 million TCR-beta sequences, covering 15-18 subjects, were produced in each sequencing run. The RNeasy kit was used to extract total RNA. The KAPA Real-time Library Amplification kit was used to amplify TCR-beta VDJ regions with primers for the TCR constant region and the 5'RACE anchor. A first PCR added sample indexes and Illumina adaptors, after which a second PCR increased the library yield. After purification with Ampure beads, the TCR product of roughly 650 bp was size-selected on a 2% E-gel SizeSelection system. Before pooling, library quality was checked on a Bioanalyzer, concentration was measured with Qubit, and libraries were quantified with the Kapa Library Quantification kit. Libraries were sequenced paired-end 2 x 150 bp on an Illumina HiSeq 2500. To increase sequence diversity, about 24-32% phiX was spiked into each library pool. The study's processing was this. The UMI-based MiGEC pipeline processed quality-filtered reads and removed over 80% of raw TCR sequences during error correction. VDJ genes were aligned to IMGT germline references, and clonotypes were defined by unique CDR3 amino acid sequence plus V-J genes. Clonal expansion, Shannon diversity and CDR3 relatedness were evaluated with VDJtools (CalcPairwiseDistances, ClusterSamples), while phylogenetic trees were built in CLCbio workbench. Expanded clones were defined as having at least 8 unique UMIs, based on coefficient-of-variation modelling across technical triplicates. Starting from the raw public reads, TCRdb applied fastp trimming at Q25, assembled clones with MiXCR and retained in-frame beta chains. Identical CDR3 proteins give one entry, which carries the most common genes and DNA. The V and J calls come from TCRdb's annotation, not from the publication. Here the sample has about 65,000 distinct CDR3 sequences; over 4% occur a single time. The ten largest clonotypes hold roughly 2.8% of the sample.

Sequenced sample: PBMCs. The clonotype originates from a man aged 45-65 years with multiple sclerosis. Recombination linked TRBV27 to TRBJ2-5, and the D gene may be TRBD1, 6 bases matching. At the DNA level, the sequence is TGTGCCAGCAGTTTATCGGGGGACACCCCGGGAAAGACCCAGTACTTC. Its protein reads: CASSLSGDTPGKTQYF.